A single sample is the source of the 11 T cell receptor beta chains below, sequenced in a study of blood T cell repertoires in COVID-19. Repertoires were generated with immunoSEQ multiplex PCR, while TCRdb's copy carries only in-frame clones and drops some. The table lists some 300,000 clones, roughly 90% of them singletons. Sample: peripheral blood. Source of these receptors: a woman in her 40s with COVID-19, enrolled during active disease.

The CDR3, as DNA: TGTGCCAGCAGCTTGATAAGGAGCTCCTACAATGAGCAGTTCTTC. Translating gives CASSLIRSSYNEQFF. The chain couples TRBV5-5 to TRBJ2-1; D is uncertain. V was trimmed by 1 base and J by 0 bases, leaving 8 bases between them. CDR1 is SGHKS, CDR2 YYEKEE, per germline (reference sequence). CDR3 length equals 15 residues.

The chain joins TRBV27 to TRBJ1-1; D ambiguous. V was pared by 7 bases and J by 4 bases, with 7 bases between. This CDR3 is 11 amino acids long. Germline V gives CDR1 MNHEY, CDR2 SMNVEV (reference sequence). The CDR3 nucleotides are TGTGCCAGCAAGCGAGGCACTGAAGCTTTCTTT. This gives the protein CASKRGTEAFF.

The CDR3 DNA sequence: TGTGCCAGCGCTCCGGGACTAGCGAAAACCTACGAGCAGTACTTC. This codes for CASAPGLAKTYEQYF. This rearrangement joins TRBV27 to TRBJ2-7, with 10 bases matching TRBD2. Trimming removed 8 bases from V and 2 bases from J; junction bases left unmatched: 9. Germline-derived CDR1 and CDR2 are MNHEY and SMNVEV (reference sequence). The CDR3 runs 15 residues.

This chain links TRBV9 with TRBJ1-2; a weak D match, TRBD1 (5 bases). The CDR3 is 14 residues long. The germline CDR1 and CDR2 sequences are SGDLS and YYNGEE. V lost 9 bases to trimming and J lost 2 bases, with 17 bases between them. CDR3 amino acids: CAIGGTKMNYGYTF. The CDR3 DNA reads as TGTGCCATAGGAGGGACGAAAATGAACTATGGCTACACCTTC.

CDR3 loop: CASSARSSGSYNEQFF. DNA of the CDR3: TGTGCCAGCAGCGCCCGATCTAGCGGGAGTTACAATGAGCAGTTCTTC. The chain links TRBV11-3 to TRBJ2-1, with 10 bases identical to TRBD2. Germline V gives CDR1 SGHNT, CDR2 YENEEA. The J segment lost 4 bases and the V segment lost 5 bases, leaving 8 bases of the junction unmatched. The CDR3 is made up of 16 amino acids.

The chain joins TRBV7-2 to TRBJ1-4, with unresolved D. The length of the CDR3 is 15 residues. The germline V gene encodes CDR1 SGHTA and CDR2 FQGNSA. Trimming cost V 4 bases and J 8 bases, with 17 bases left between them. CDR3 amino acids: CASSSIRGFGEKLFF. CDR3 coding DNA: TGTGCCAGCAGCTCTATTCGCGGGTTCGGGGAAAAACTGTTTTTT.

V is TRBV7-9 and J is TRBJ1-2; 7 nucleotides match TRBD1. Germline CDR1 reads SEHNR; CDR2 reads FQNEAQ (reference sequence). V trimming: 5 bases; J trimming: 4 bases; junction bases outside the gene matches: 16. This CDR3 spans 17 amino acids. This chain's CDR3 is CASSRRGLRDSFYGYTF. CDR3 DNA: TGTGCCAGCAGCCGGCGAGGCCTACGGGACAGCTTCTATGGCTACACCTTC. Full variable domain (remainder filled in from reference TRBV7-9 and TRBJ1-2): DTGVSQNPRHKITKRGQNVTFRCDPISEHNRLYWYRQTLGQGPEFLTYFQNEAQLEKSRLLSDRFSAERPKGSFSTLEIQRTEQGDSAMYLCASSRRGLRDSFYGYTFGSGTRLTVV.

The chain couples TRBV4-3 to TRBJ1-6, with D unresolved. CDR1 and CDR2 from the germline V gene are LGHNA and YSLEER. This CDR3 has 14 residues. Trimming shortened V by 0 bases and J by 8 bases, and 8 bases separated the two germline ends. The CDR3 DNA sequence: TGCGCCAGCAGCCAAGAATTCCGGGATTCACCCCTCCACTTT. This sequence encodes CASSQEFRDSPLHF.

The chain uses TRBV3-1 (or the pseudogene TRBV3-2) and TRBJ1-1; 7 bases are a match to TRBD1. V lost 4 bases, J lost 0 bases, and 5 bases stayed unmatched. The CDR3 runs 15 residues. CDR1 is LGHDT, CDR2 YNNKEL, per germline (reference sequence). CDR3 bases: TGTGCCAGCAGCCTAGGGACAGCCATGAACACTGAAGCTTTCTTT. It encodes CASSLGTAMNTEAFF.

This sequence joins TRBV30 and TRBJ1-1; D uncertain. Trimming removed 2 bases from V and 3 bases from J, with 13 bases in between. This CDR3 has 14 amino acids. The V gene's germline CDR1 is GTSNPN and CDR2 SVGIG (reference sequence). For the CDR3, the DNA is TGTGCCTGGAGTACACGGAGCCATTACACTGAAGCTTTCTTT. Protein product: CAWSTRSHYTEAFF.

This chain joins TRBV28 and TRBJ1-1, with TRBD1 matching over 8 bases. The CDR3 runs 13 residues. CDR1 is MDHEN, CDR2 SYDVKM, per germline. Trimming at V came to 4 bases and at J to 10 bases, leaving 8 bases not matched to a gene. CDR3 DNA sequence: TGTGCCAGCAGTTATGGACAGGGAGGCAGAGCTTTCTTT. Translation: CASSYGQGGRAFF.